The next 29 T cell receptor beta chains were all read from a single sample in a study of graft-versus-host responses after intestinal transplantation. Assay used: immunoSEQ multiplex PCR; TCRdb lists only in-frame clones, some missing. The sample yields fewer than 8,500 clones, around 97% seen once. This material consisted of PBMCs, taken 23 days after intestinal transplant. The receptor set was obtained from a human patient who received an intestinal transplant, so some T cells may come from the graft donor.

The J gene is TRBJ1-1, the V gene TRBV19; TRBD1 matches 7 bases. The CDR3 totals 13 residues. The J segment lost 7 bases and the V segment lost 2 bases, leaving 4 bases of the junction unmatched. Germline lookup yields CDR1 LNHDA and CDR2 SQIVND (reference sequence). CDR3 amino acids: CASSISQGVEAFF. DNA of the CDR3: TGTGCCAGTAGTATAAGCCAGGGGGTTGAAGCTTTCTTT.

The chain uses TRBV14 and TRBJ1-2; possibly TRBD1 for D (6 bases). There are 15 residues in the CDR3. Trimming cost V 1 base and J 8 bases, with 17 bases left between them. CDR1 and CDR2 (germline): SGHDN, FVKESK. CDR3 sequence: CASSQGRIGGGGYTF. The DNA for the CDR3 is TGTGCCAGCAGCCAAGGTCGGATAGGGGGAGGCGGCTACACCTTC.

The CDR3 sequence is CASPEDPTNEKLFF. For the CDR3, the DNA is TGTGCCAGTCCCGAGGACCCCACTAATGAAAAACTGTTTTTT. This chain uses TRBV5-3 with TRBJ1-4; D remains ambiguous. TRBV5-3 is an open reading frame whose function is uncertain. V lost 8 bases, J lost 2 bases, and 13 bases lay in between. This CDR3 is 14 amino acids long.

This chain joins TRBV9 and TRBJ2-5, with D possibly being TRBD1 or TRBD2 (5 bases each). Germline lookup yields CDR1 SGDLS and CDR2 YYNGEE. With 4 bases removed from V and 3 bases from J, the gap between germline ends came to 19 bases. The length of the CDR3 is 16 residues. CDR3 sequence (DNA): TGTGCCAGCAGCTCGACCTGGGACCTTCTGGAAGAGACCCAGTACTTC. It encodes CASSSTWDLLEETQYF.

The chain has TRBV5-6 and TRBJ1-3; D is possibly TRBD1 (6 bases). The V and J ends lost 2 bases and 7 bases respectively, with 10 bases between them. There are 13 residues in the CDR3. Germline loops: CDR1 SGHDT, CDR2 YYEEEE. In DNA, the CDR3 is TGTGCCAGCAGCTTAGGGCAGGGGAACACCATATATTTT. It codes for CASSLGQGNTIYF.

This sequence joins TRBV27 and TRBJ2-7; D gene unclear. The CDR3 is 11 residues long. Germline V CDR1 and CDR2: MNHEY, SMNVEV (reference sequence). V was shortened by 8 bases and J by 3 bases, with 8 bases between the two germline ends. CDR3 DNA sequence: TGTGCCAGCGGCGAGCTCTACGAGCAGTACTTC. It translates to CASGELYEQYF.

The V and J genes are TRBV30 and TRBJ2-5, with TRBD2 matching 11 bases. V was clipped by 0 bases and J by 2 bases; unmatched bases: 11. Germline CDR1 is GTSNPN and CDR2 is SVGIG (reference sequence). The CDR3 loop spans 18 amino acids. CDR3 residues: CAWSVRWWTSGQQETQYF. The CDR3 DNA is TGTGCCTGGAGTGTACGCTGGTGGACTAGCGGGCAACAAGAGACCCAGTACTTC. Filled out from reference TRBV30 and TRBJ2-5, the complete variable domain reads SQTIHQWPATLVQPVGSPLSLECTVEGTSNPNLYWYRQAAGRGLQLLFYSVGIGQISSEVPQNLSASRPQDRQFILSSKKLLLSDSGFYLCAWSVRWWTSGQQETQYFGPGTRLLVL.

CDR3 sequence: CASSFLRGGGGNEQYF. The CDR3 DNA sequence: TGTGCCAGCAGCTTCCTACGGGGGGGTGGTGGTAACGAGCAGTACTTC. The V and J genes are TRBV7-6 and TRBJ2-7; the match to TRBD2 covers 8 bases. After removal of 3 bases from V and 5 bases from J, the junction contained 12 bases not matched to a gene. CDR1 and CDR2 from the germline V gene are SGHVS and FNYEAQ. The CDR3 is made up of 16 amino acids.

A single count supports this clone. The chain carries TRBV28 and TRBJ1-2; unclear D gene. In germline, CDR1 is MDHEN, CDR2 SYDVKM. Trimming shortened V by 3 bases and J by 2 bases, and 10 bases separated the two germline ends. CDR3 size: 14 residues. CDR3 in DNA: TGTGCCAGCAGTTTTTCCCTCTGGAACTATGGCTACACCTTC. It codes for CASSFSLWNYGYTF.

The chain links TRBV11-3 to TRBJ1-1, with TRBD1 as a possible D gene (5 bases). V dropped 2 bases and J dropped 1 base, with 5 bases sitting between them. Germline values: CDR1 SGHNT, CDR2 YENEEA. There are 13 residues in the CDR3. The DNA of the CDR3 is TGTGCCAGCAGCTTAACAGGGAACACTGAAGCTTTCTTT. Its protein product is CASSLTGNTEAFF.

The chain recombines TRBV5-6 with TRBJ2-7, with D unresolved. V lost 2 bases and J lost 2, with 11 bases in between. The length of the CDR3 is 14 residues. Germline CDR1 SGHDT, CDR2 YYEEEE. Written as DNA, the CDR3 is TGTGCCAGCAGCTTTTCCAGCATGACCTACGAGCAGTACTTC. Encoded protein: CASSFSSMTYEQYF.

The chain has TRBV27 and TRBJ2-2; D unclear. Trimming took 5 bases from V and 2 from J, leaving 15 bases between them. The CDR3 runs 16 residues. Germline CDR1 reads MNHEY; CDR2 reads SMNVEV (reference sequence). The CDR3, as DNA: TGTGCCAGCAGTCCCCGCAACGGGCCTAACACCGGGGAGCTGTTTTTT. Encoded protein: CASSPRNGPNTGELFF.

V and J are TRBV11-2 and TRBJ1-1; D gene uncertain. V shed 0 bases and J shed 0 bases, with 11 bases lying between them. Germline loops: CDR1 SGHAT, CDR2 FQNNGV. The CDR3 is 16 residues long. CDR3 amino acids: CASSLDGQLLNTEAFF. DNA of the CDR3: TGTGCCAGCAGCTTAGATGGGCAGTTATTGAACACTGAAGCTTTCTTT. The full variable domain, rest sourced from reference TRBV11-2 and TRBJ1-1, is EAGVAQSPRYKIIEKRQSVAFWCNPISGHATLYWYQQILGQGPKLLIQFQNNGVVDDSQLPKDRFSAERLKGVDSTLKIQPAKLEDSAVYLCASSLDGQLLNTEAFFGQGTRLTVV.

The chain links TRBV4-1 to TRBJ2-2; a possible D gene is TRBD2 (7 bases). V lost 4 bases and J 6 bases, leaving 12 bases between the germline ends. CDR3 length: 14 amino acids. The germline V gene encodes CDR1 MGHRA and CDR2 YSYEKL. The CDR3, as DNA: TGCGCCAGCAGCCTCGGGGGGCTGGCCGGGGAGCTGTTTTTT. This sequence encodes CASSLGGLAGELFF.

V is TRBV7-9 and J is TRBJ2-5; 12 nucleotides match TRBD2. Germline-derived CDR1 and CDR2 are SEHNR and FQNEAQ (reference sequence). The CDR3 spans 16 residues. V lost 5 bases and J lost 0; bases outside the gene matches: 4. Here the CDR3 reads CASSLGLAGYQETQYF. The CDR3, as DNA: TGTGCCAGCAGCCTTGGACTAGCGGGATACCAAGAGACCCAGTACTTC.

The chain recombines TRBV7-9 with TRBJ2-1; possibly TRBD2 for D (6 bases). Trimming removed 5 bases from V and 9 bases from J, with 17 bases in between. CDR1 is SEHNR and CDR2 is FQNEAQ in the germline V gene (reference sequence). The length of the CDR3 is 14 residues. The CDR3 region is CASSARGGEGEQFF. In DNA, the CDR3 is TGTGCCAGCAGCGCCCGAGGAGGGGAAGGTGAGCAGTTCTTC.

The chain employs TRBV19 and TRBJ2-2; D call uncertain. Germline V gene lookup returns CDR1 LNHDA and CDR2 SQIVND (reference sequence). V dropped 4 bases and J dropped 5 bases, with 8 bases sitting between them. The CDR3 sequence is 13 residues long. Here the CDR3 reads CASSTVLTGELFF. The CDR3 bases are TGTGCCAGTAGTACGGTGTTGACCGGGGAGCTGTTTTTT. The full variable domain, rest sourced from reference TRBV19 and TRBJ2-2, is DGGITQSPKYLFRKEGQNVTLSCEQNLNHDAMYWYRQDPGQGLRLIYYSQIVNDFQKGDIAEGYSVSREKKESFPLTVTSAQKNPTAFYLCASSTVLTGELFFGEGSRLTVL.

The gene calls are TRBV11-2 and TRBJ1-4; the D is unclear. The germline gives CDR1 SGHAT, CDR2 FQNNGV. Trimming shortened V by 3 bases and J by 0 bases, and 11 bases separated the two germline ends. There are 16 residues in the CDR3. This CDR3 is CASSFSTSATNEKLFF. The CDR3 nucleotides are TGTGCCAGCAGCTTTTCCACAAGCGCAACTAATGAAAAACTGTTTTTT.

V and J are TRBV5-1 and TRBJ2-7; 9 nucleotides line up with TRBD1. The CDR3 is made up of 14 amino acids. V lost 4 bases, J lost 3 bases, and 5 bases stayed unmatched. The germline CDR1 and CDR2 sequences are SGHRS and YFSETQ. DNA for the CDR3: TGCGCCAGCAGCCTGACAGGGGGGGACTACGAGCAGTACTTC. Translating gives CASSLTGGDYEQYF.

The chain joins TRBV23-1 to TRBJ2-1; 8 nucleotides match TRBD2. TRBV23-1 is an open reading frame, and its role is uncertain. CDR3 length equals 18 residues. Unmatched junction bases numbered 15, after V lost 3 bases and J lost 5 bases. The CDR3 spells CASSHPSRERETHNEQFF. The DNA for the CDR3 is TGCGCCAGCAGTCACCCCTCACGGGAGCGGGAGACCCACAATGAGCAGTTCTTC.

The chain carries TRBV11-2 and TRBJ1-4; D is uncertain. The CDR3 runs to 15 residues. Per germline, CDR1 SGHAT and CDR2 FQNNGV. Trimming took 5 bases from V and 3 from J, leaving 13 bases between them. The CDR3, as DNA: TGTGCCAGCAGCGGTCGGGCCTCCGCTAATGAAAAACTGTTTTTT. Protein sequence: CASSGRASANEKLFF.

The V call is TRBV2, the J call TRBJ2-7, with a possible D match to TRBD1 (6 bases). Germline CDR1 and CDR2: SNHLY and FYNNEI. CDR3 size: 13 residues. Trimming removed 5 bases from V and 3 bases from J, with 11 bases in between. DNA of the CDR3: TGTGCCAGCAGTACAGGGCCGGGCTACGAGCAGTACTTC. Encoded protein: CASSTGPGYEQYF.

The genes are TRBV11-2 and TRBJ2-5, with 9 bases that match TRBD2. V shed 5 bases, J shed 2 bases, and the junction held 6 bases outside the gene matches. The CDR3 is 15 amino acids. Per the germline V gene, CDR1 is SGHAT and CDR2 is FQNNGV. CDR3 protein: CASSLGTSSQETQYF. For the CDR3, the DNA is TGTGCCAGCAGCCTCGGGACTAGCTCACAAGAGACCCAGTACTTC.

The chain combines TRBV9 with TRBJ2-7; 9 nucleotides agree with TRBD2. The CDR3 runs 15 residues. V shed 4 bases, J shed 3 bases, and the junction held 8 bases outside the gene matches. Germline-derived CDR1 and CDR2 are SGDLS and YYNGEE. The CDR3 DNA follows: TGTGCCAGCAGCTCAGCCAGCGGGAGGTTCTACGAGCAGTACTTC. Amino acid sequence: CASSSASGRFYEQYF. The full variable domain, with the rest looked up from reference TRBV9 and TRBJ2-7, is DSGVTQTPKHLITATGQRVTLRCSPRSGDLSVYWYQQSLDQGLQFLIQYYNGEERAKGNILERFSAQQFPDLHSELNLSSLELGDSALYFCASSSASGRFYEQYFGPGTRLTVT.

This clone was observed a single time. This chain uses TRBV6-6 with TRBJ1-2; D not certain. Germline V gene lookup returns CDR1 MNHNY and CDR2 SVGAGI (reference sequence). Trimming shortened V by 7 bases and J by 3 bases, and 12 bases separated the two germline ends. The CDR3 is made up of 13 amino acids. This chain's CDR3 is CASTETGYYGYTF. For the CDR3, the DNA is TGTGCCAGCACCGAGACGGGATACTATGGCTACACCTTC.

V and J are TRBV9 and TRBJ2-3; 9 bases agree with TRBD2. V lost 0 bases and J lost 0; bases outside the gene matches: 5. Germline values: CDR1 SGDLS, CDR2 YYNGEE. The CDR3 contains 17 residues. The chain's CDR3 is CASSVEGLAGSTDTQYF. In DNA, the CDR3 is TGTGCCAGCAGCGTAGAAGGGCTAGCGGGGAGCACAGATACGCAGTATTTT.

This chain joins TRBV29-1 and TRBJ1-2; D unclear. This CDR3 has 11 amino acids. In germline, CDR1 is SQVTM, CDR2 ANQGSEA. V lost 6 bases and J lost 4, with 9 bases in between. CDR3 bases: TGCAGCGTATGGACGGCCTATGGCTACACCTTC. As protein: CSVWTAYGYTF.

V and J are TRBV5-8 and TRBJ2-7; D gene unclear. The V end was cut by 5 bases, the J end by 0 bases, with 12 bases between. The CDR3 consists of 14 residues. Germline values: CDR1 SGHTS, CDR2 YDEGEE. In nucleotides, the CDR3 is TGTGCCAGCAGTTGGTCGGCGAGCTCCTACGAGCAGTACTTC. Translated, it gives CASSWSASSYEQYF.

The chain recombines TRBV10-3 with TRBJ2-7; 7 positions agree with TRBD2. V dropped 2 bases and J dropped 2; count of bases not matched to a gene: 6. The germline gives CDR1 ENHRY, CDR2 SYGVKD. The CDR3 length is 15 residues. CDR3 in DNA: TGTGCCATCAGTGAGCGGAGGGAGGGCCCCTACGAGCAGTACTTC. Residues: CAISERREGPYEQYF.